Reported below is one TCR beta chain. The age range of participants was about 18 to 90 years, with residence in about two dozen US areas. Before being deemed recovered, Cohort 3 donors had two negative PCRs, clearance, or symptom resolution. The data were obtained in a study of blood T cell repertoires in COVID-19. CDR3 length equals 16 residues. J lost 4 bases, V lost 0 bases, and 6 bases had no gene match. The germline gives CDR1 LGHDT, CDR2 YNNKEL (reference sequence). TCRdb's copy holds only in-frame clones and misses some; the assay was immunoSEQ multiplex PCR. The sample lists hundreds of thousands of clones, more than 75% occurring once.

The genes are TRBV3-1 (or the pseudogene TRBV3-2) and TRBJ2-7; 10 positions agree with TRBD2. The sequenced sample consisted of PBMCs or T cells enriched from blood (not recorded which). This receptor was identified in a woman aged 50 to 60 who had recovered from COVID-19. This CDR3 reads CASSQDVSSGSYEQYF. CDR3 nucleotides: TGTGCCAGCAGCCAAGATGTGTCTAGCGGGAGTTACGAGCAGTACTTC.